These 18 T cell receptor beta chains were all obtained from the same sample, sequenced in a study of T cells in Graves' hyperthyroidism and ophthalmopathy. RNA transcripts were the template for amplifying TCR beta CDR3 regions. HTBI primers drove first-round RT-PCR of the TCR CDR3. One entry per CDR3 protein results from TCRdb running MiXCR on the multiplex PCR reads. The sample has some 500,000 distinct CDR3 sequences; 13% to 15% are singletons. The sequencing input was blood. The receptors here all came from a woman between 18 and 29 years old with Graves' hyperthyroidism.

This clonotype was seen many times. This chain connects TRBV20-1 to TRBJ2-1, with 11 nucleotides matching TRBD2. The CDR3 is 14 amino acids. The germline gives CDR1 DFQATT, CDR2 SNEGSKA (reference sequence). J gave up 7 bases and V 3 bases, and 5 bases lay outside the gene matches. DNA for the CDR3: TGCAGTGCTAGTAGTAGCGGGAGGGGTAATGAGCAGTTCTTC. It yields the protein CSASSSGRGNEQFF.

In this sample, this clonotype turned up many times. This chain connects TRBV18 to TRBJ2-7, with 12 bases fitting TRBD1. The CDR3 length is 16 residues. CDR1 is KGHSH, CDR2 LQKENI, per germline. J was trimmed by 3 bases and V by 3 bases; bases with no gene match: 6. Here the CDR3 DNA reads TGTGCCAGCTCACCCCCGGGACAGGGGGCGGTCTACGAGCAGTACGTC. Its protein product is CASSPPGQGAVYEQYV.

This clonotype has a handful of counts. The CDR3 bases are TGTGCCAGCAGCGTAGGCGGACAAGAGACCCAGTACTTC. It yields the protein CASSVGGQETQYF. The chain links TRBV9 to TRBJ2-5; no reliable D call. The CDR3 sequence is 13 residues long. The germline V gene has CDR1 SGDLS and CDR2 YYNGEE. Trimming left V 0 bases short and J 2 bases short, with 5 bases between.

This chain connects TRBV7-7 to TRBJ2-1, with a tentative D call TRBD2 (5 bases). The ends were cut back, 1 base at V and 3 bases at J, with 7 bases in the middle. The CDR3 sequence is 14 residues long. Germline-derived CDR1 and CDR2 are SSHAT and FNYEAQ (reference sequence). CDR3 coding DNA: TGTGCCAGCAGCTTAGACGGGAACTACAATGAGCAGTTCTTC. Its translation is CASSLDGNYNEQFF. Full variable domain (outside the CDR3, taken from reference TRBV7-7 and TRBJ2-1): GAGVSQSPRYKVTKRGQDVTLRCDPISSHATLYWYQQALGQGPEFLTYFNYEAQPDKSGLPSDRFSAERPEGSISTLTIQRTEQRDSAMYRCASSLDGNYNEQFFGPGTRLTVL.

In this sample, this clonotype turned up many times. This CDR3 reads CASSFPRGSGSYNEQFF. In DNA form, the CDR3 reads TGTGCCAGCAGTTTTCCCCGGGGTAGCGGGAGCTACAATGAGCAGTTCTTC. This chain connects TRBV12-3 or TRBV12-4 to TRBJ2-1; 9 positions match TRBD2. The CDR3 length is 17 residues. The V segment lost 3 bases and the J segment 3 bases; nucleotides outside the gene matches: 9.

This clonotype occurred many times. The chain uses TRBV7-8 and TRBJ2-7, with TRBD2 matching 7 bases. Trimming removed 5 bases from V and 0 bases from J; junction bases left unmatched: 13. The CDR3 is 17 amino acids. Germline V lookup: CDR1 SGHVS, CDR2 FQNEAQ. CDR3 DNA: TGTGCCAGCAGCCAACACCCTTCTAGCGGTTTCTCCTACGAGCAGTACTTC. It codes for CASSQHPSSGFSYEQYF.

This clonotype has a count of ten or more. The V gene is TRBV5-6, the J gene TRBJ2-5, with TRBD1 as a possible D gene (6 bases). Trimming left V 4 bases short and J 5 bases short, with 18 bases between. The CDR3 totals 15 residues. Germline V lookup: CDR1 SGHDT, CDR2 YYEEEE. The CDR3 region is CASSALDNRVETQYF. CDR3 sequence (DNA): TGTGCCAGCAGCGCATTGGACAACAGGGTCGAGACCCAGTACTTC.

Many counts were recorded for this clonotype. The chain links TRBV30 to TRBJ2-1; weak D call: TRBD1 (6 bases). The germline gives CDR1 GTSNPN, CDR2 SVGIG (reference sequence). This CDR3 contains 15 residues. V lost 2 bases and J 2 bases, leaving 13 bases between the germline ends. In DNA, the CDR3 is TGTGCCTGGAGTTCACAGGGAATCCCCTACAATGAGCAGTTCTTC. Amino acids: CAWSSQGIPYNEQFF. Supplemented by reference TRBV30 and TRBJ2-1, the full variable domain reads SQTIHQWPATLVQPVGSPLSLECTVEGTSNPNLYWYRQAAGRGLQLLFYSVGIGQISSEVPQNLSASRPQDRQFILSSKKLLLSDSGFYLCAWSSQGIPYNEQFFGPGTRLTVL.

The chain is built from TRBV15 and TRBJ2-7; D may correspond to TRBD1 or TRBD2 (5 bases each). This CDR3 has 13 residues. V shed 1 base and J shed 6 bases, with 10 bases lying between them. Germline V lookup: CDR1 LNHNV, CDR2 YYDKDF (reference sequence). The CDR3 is CATSRGGVGEQYV. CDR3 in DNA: TGTGCCACCAGCAGAGGAGGGGTGGGCGAGCAGTACGTC.

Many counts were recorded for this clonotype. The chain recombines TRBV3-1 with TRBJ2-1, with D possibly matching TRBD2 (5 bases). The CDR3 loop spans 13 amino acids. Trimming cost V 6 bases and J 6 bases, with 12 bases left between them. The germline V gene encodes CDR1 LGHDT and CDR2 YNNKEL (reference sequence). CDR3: CASSLEGTNEQFF. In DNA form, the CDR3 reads TGTGCCAGCAGTCTTGAGGGAACCAATGAGCAGTTCTTC.

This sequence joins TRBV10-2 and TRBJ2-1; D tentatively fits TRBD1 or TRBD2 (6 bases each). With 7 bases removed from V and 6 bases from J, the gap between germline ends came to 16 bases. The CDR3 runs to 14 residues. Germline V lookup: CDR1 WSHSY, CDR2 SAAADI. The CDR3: CASTRGVAANEQFF. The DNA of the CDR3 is TGCGCCAGCACTAGGGGGGTAGCCGCCAATGAGCAGTTCTTC.

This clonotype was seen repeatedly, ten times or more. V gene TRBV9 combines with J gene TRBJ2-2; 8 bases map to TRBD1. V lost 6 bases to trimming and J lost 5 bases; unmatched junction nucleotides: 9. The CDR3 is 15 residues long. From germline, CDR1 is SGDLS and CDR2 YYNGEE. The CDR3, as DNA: TGTGCCAGCAATCAAGGACAGGGAAGGACCGGGGAGCTGTTTTTT. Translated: CASNQGQGRTGELFF. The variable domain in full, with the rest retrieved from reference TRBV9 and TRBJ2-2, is DSGVTQTPKHLITATGQRVTLRCSPRSGDLSVYWYQQSLDQGLQFLIQYYNGEERAKGNILERFSAQQFPDLHSELNLSSLELGDSALYFCASNQGQGRTGELFFGEGSRLTVL.

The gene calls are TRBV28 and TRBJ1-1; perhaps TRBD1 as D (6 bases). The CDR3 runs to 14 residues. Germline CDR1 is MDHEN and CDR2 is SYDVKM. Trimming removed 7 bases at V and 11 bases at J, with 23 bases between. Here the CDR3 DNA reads TGTGCCAGCACTGCGCCCAGACGGGGGGCGCGGGCTTTCTTT. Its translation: CASTAPRRGARAFF.

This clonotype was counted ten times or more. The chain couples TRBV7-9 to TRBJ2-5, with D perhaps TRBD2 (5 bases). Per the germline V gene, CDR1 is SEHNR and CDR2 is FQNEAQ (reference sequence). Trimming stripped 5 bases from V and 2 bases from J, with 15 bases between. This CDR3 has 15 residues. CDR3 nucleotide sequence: TGTGCCAGCAGCCCAAGGAGGAGCCAGCAAGAGACCCAGTACTTC. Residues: CASSPRRSQQETQYF.

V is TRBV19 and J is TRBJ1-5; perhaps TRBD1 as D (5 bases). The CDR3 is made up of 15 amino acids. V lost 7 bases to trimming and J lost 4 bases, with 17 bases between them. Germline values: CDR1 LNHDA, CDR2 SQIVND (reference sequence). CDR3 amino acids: CASKQTGGTNQPQHF. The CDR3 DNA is TGTGCCAGTAAGCAGACGGGGGGTACTAATCAGCCCCAGCATTTT.

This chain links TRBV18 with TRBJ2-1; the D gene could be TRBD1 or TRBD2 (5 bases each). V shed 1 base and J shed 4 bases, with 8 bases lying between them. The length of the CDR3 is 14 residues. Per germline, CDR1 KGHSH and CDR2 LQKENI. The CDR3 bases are TGTGCCAGCTCACCACGGGACGATTACAATGAGCAGTTCTTC. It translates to CASSPRDDYNEQFF. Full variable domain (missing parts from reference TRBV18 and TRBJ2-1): NAGVMQNPRHLVRRRGQEARLRCSPMKGHSHVYWYRQLPEEGLKFMVYLQKENIIDESGMPKERFSAEFPKEGPSILRIQQVVRGDSAAYFCASSPRDDYNEQFFGPGTRLTVL.

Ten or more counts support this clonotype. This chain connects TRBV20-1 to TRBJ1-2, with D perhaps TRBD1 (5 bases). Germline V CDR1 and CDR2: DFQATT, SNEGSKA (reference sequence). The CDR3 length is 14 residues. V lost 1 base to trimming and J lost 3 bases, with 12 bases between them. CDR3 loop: CSARVHQGDYGYTF. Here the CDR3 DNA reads TGCAGTGCTAGAGTCCACCAGGGTGACTATGGCTACACCTTC.

CDR3 DNA sequence: TGTGCCAGTACCCCCAGTGCGTATAGCAATCAGCCCCAGCATTTT. This codes for CASTPSAYSNQPQHF. The chain combines TRBV19 with TRBJ1-5, with D uncertain. Germline values: CDR1 LNHDA, CDR2 SQIVND (reference sequence). V lost 7 bases and J lost 0, with 13 bases in between. The CDR3 totals 15 residues.